The 29 T cell receptor beta chains below come from one sample, sequenced in a study of blood T cells in healthy people across ages. A second PCR, run for about 7 to 11 cycles, used a sample-barcoded 5' primer plus a J-beta primer mix. TCRdb reanalysed the 5' RACE reads using MiXCR and keeps one entry per CDR3 protein. The sample has about 800,000 distinct CDR3 sequences, more than 45% seen once. The sample consisted of blood. The receptors stem from a man aged 25 to 40 in good health.

In its sample, this clonotype was seen a few times. The gene calls are TRBV29-1 and TRBJ2-1; tentatively, D is TRBD2 (6 bases). The germline V and J ends were trimmed by 5 bases and 8 bases, with 16 bases remaining between them. The germline CDR1 and CDR2 sequences are SQVTM and ANQGSEA. CDR3 length: 13 residues. CDR3 in DNA: TGCAGCGTTCTGGGTCTAGCGAGCTATGAGCAGTTCTTC. Protein: CSVLGLASYEQFF.

The rearrangement joins TRBV7-2 to TRBJ2-3; D is possibly TRBD2 (5 bases). The CDR3 contains 17 residues. Looked up from germline, CDR1 is SGHTA and CDR2 is FQGNSA. The germline V and J ends were trimmed by 2 bases and 0 bases, with 15 bases remaining between them. The CDR3 bases are TGTGCCAGCAGCTTATCCGCCCCCGGGATGAGCACAGATACGCAGTATTTT. It is translated as CASSLSAPGMSTDTQYF.

This sequence joins TRBV29-1 and TRBJ2-3, with D possibly matching TRBD2 (6 bases). V shed 7 bases and J shed 7 bases, with 18 bases lying between them. Germline V gives CDR1 SQVTM, CDR2 ANQGSEA. The CDR3 loop spans 13 amino acids. The DNA for the CDR3 is TGCAGCGGGGGGGAAGCGGGCGAAAATACGCAGTATTTT. Translated: CSGGEAGENTQYF.

V usage is TRBV6-6 and J usage is TRBJ1-2; TRBD1 is a possible D gene (5 bases). The CDR3 spans 15 residues. V lost 2 bases and J lost 8, with 18 bases in between. The V gene's germline CDR1 is MNHNY and CDR2 SVGAGI (reference sequence). CDR3 nucleotides: TGTGCCAGCAGTTACACCGGTACGGGGGATCCAGGCTACACCTTC. Amino acids: CASSYTGTGDPGYTF.

The chain couples TRBV6-2 or TRBV6-3 to TRBJ2-1; D uncertain. There are 13 residues in the CDR3. CDR1 MNHEY and CDR2 SVGEGT come from the germline V gene. V lost 5 bases, J lost 4 bases, and 9 bases lay in between. In DNA form, the CDR3 reads TGTGCCAGCAGTCCCGATCAGTACAATGAGCAGTTCTTC. Translated, it gives CASSPDQYNEQFF.

The chain joins TRBV29-1 to TRBJ1-1; D unresolved. Germline loops: CDR1 SQVTM, CDR2 ANQGSEA. This CDR3 is built from 12 residues. Trimming shortened V by 1 base and J by 6 bases, and 9 bases separated the two germline ends. In DNA form, the CDR3 reads TGCAGCGTTGAAGCTCTGGTTCCTGAAGCTTTCTTT. Its translation is CSVEALVPEAFF.

The chain has TRBV6-5 and TRBJ1-2; TRBD1 might be the D (5 bases). The germline V gene encodes CDR1 MNHEY and CDR2 SVGAGI. Trimming pared 9 bases from V and 4 bases from J, leaving 15 bases between. The CDR3 contains 13 residues. This CDR3 reads CASSRGAGYGYTF. CDR3 nucleotide sequence: TGTGCCAGTTCACGGGGCGCCGGCTATGGCTACACCTTC.

The chain has TRBV20-1 and TRBJ2-1, with no clear D. Trimming pared 3 bases from V and 0 bases from J, leaving 9 bases between. CDR1 is DFQATT, CDR2 SNEGSKA, per germline (reference sequence). The CDR3 spans 14 residues. The CDR3 nucleotides read TGCAGTGCTAGGGGCGCAAGCTCCTACAATGAGCAGTTCTTC. Translating gives CSARGASSYNEQFF.

Notes on this clonotype: This may come from a read error, since a much larger clone is one base off. The chain couples TRBV6-2 or TRBV6-3 to TRBJ2-5, with D unresolved. The germline CDR1 and CDR2 sequences are MNHEY and SVGEGT. The CDR3 contains 12 residues. The CDR3 DNA reads TGTGCCAGCAGTTACTCAGGAGAGGCCCAGTACTTC. Its translation is CASSYSGEAQYF.

J is TRBJ2-1 and V is TRBV14; TRBD1 agrees at 8 bases. Losses at the gene ends were 5 bases for V and 7 bases for J; bases not matched to a gene: 13. Germline lookup yields CDR1 SGHDN and CDR2 FVKESK. The CDR3 sequence is 16 residues long. CDR3 sequence: CASSGLTGEVWNEQFF. DNA of the CDR3: TGTGCCAGCAGCGGACTGACAGGGGAAGTTTGGAATGAGCAGTTCTTC.

The chain has TRBV5-6 and TRBJ1-5, with a weak D call TRBD1 (5 bases). CDR3 length: 15 residues. Germline V gene lookup returns CDR1 SGHDT and CDR2 YYEEEE. Deletions cut 0 bases from V and 4 bases from J, with 11 bases between. The CDR3 sequence: CASSLGGTRNQPQHF. Written as DNA, the CDR3 is TGTGCCAGCAGCTTGGGTGGGACCCGAAATCAGCCCCAGCATTTT.

In this sample, this clonotype turned up a few times. CDR3 sequence (DNA): TGTGCCAGCAAGCATGGGGCCAACGTCCTGACTTTC. Translated, it gives CASKHGANVLTF. The J gene is TRBJ2-6, the V gene TRBV6-5; D is uncertain. The CDR3 has 12 residues. V was pared by 7 bases and J by 3 bases, with 4 bases between. CDR1 is MNHEY and CDR2 is SVGAGI in the germline V gene.

J is TRBJ2-7 and V is TRBV28; 10 bases line up with TRBD2. After removal of 1 base from V and 5 bases from J, the junction contained 8 bases not matched to a gene. This CDR3 is built from 16 residues. Germline CDR1 reads MDHEN; CDR2 reads SYDVKM. CDR3 loop: CASSLLAASGSNEQYF. For the CDR3, the DNA is TGTGCCAGCAGTTTATTGGCCGCTAGCGGGAGTAACGAGCAGTACTTC. The full variable domain, rest sourced from reference TRBV28 and TRBJ2-7, is DVKVTQSSRYLVKRTGEKVFLECVQDMDHENMFWYRQDPGLGLRLIYFSYDVKMKEKGDIPEGYSVSREKKERFSLILESASTNQTSMYLCASSLLAASGSNEQYFGPGTRLTVT.

The rearrangement joins TRBV28 to TRBJ1-6; D not resolved. Germline assignment: CDR1 MDHEN and CDR2 SYDVKM. The length of the CDR3 is 15 residues. Trimming cost V 3 bases and J 10 bases, with 16 bases left between them. For the CDR3, the DNA is TGTGCCAGCAGTTTTGCGGACGGAAAGACATCACCCCTCCACTTT. Protein: CASSFADGKTSPLHF.

V usage is TRBV12-3 or TRBV12-4 and J usage is TRBJ2-4; 11 bases match TRBD2. The V segment lost 4 bases and the J segment 6 bases; nucleotides outside the gene matches: 11. The CDR3 is 17 residues long. For the CDR3, the DNA is TGTGCCAGCAGTTCCCCCCTCACTAGCGGGAGTGCAAACATTCAGTACTTC. It encodes CASSSPLTSGSANIQYF.

About this clonotype: At one end the junction does not follow the germline gene, possibly because of a read error. This rearrangement joins TRBV20-1 to TRBJ2-3; no clear D gene. Germline loops: CDR1 DFQATT, CDR2 SNEGSKA (reference sequence). The CDR3 extends over 12 amino acids. For the CDR3, the DNA is TGCAGTGCTATCCCCAGCACAGAGACGCAGTATTTT. It specifies CSAIPSTETQYF.

The V call is TRBV29-1, the J call TRBJ2-5, with 7 bases lining up with TRBD1. Germline CDR1 is SQVTM and CDR2 is ANQGSEA. The CDR3 consists of 13 residues. Trimming cost V 3 bases and J 4 bases; bases outside gene matches: 5. CDR3 DNA sequence: TGCAGCGTTGAGGCCAGGGGGTCAGAGACCCAGTACTTC. As protein: CSVEARGSETQYF. The full variable domain, in which reference TRBV29-1 and TRBJ2-5 provide the parts outside the CDR3, is SAVISQKPSRDICQRGTSLTIQCQVDSQVTMMFWYRQQPGQSLTLIATANQGSEATYESGFVIDKFPISRPNLTFSTLTVSNMSPEDSSIYLCSVEARGSETQYFGPGTRLLVL.

This clonotype was detected a few times. This chain connects TRBV2 to TRBJ2-5; TRBD1 might be the D (7 bases). There are 15 residues in the CDR3. Germline values: CDR1 SNHLY, CDR2 FYNNEI. V lost 2 bases to trimming and J lost 2 bases, with 12 bases between them. The CDR3 sequence is CASSEMTGTQETQYF. The CDR3 region has the DNA TGTGCCAGCAGTGAAATGACAGGGACTCAAGAGACCCAGTACTTC.

The chain links TRBV11-1 to TRBJ2-5; 12 bases are shared with TRBD2. Matching the DNA end better, TRBJ2-7 makes the J call doubtful. Germline-derived CDR1 and CDR2 are SGHAT and FQDESV (reference sequence). CDR3 length: 20 residues. CDR3 loop: CASSLAVPGTSGHSGNEQYF. In nucleotides, the CDR3 is TGTGCCAGCAGCTTAGCTGTACCCGGGACTAGCGGGCACTCAGGGAACGAGCAGTACTTC.

V usage is TRBV6-1 and J usage is TRBJ1-1, with D hard to call. V lost 0 bases and J lost 5, with 13 bases in between. The V gene's germline CDR1 is MNHNS and CDR2 SASEGT. There are 15 residues in the CDR3. The CDR3 spells CASSEARETGTEAFF. The CDR3 coding sequence is TGTGCCAGCAGTGAAGCGCGGGAAACCGGTACTGAAGCTTTCTTT.

This clonotype has just a few counts. CDR3: CASSVDRAESTSGANVLTF. The CDR3 DNA reads TGTGCCAGCAGCGTTGACAGGGCAGAATCCACGTCTGGGGCCAACGTCCTGACTTTC. This sequence joins TRBV21-1 and TRBJ2-6; TRBD1 is the table's D call, not checked against the DNA. TRBV21-1 is tagged as a pseudogene. The CDR3 sequence is 19 residues long.

The gene calls are TRBV13 and TRBJ2-3; no reliable D call. Germline loops: CDR1 PRHDT, CDR2 FYEKMQ (reference sequence). CDR3 size: 14 residues. V was clipped by 2 bases and J by 5 bases, with 11 bases between them. This CDR3 reads CASSLKPLGDTQYF. In nucleotides, the CDR3 is TGTGCCAGCAGCTTAAAGCCCCTGGGAGATACGCAGTATTTT.

The genes are TRBV18 and TRBJ2-6, with unresolved D. Germline lookup yields CDR1 KGHSH and CDR2 LQKENI. Trimming took 3 bases from V and 1 from J, leaving 10 bases between them. CDR3 length: 16 residues. This CDR3 is CASSPQVQSGANVLTF. The CDR3 DNA reads TGTGCCAGCTCACCCCAGGTCCAGTCTGGGGCCAACGTCCTGACTTTC.

The chain recombines TRBV18 with TRBJ2-1; D not resolved. CDR3 length equals 12 residues. V was pared by 5 bases and J by 9 bases, with 11 bases between. Germline assignment: CDR1 KGHSH and CDR2 LQKENI. The CDR3 nucleotides are TGTGCCAGCTCAAACCAAATTAGTGAGCAGTTCTTC. Protein sequence: CASSNQISEQFF.

This clonotype was counted only a few times. The chain recombines TRBV14 with TRBJ2-3; unclear D gene. Deletions cut 0 bases from V and 5 bases from J, with 6 bases between. Germline CDR1 reads SGHDN; CDR2 reads FVKESK. The CDR3 extends over 13 amino acids. Here the CDR3 DNA reads TGTGCCAGCAGCCAAGATATGGAAGATACGCAGTATTTT. It specifies CASSQDMEDTQYF.

This clonotype was recorded a few times. The V and J genes are TRBV4-3 and TRBJ2-1; D uncertain. Germline-derived CDR1 and CDR2 are LGHNA and YSLEER. CDR3 length: 15 amino acids. Trimming cost V 1 base and J 1 base, with 8 bases left between them. The CDR3 DNA is TGCGCCAGCAGCCAAGTTCGTGGTTCCTACAATGAGCAGTTCTTC. Its protein product is CASSQVRGSYNEQFF.

This clonotype was seen a handful of times. This chain uses TRBV10-3 with TRBJ2-5; D remains unclear. The CDR3 runs to 13 residues. Trimming left V 3 bases short and J 5 bases short, with 10 bases between. Germline values: CDR1 ENHRY, CDR2 SYGVKD. The chain's CDR3 is CAISEVYEETQYF. DNA for the CDR3: TGTGCCATCAGTGAAGTCTACGAGGAGACCCAGTACTTC.

This sequence joins TRBV11-1 and TRBJ2-5; 12 bases are a match to TRBD2. Germline CDR1 and CDR2: SGHAT and FQDESV (reference sequence). V shed 7 bases, J shed 0 bases, and the junction held 9 bases outside the gene matches. The CDR3 extends over 17 amino acids. The CDR3 DNA reads TGTGCCAGCACTTCCGGGACTAGCGGGCTGGACCAAGAGACCCAGTACTTC. Protein: CASTSGTSGLDQETQYF.

This clonotype appeared a few times. The chain combines TRBV29-1 with TRBJ2-3; 16 bases match TRBD2. J was trimmed by 8 bases and V by 6 bases; bases with no gene match: 5. The germline V gene has CDR1 SQVTM and CDR2 ANQGSEA. The CDR3 is made up of 14 amino acids. In DNA, the CDR3 is TGCAGCGTAGCCGGGACTAGCGGGAGGGTTACGCAGTATTTT. This encodes CSVAGTSGRVTQYF.